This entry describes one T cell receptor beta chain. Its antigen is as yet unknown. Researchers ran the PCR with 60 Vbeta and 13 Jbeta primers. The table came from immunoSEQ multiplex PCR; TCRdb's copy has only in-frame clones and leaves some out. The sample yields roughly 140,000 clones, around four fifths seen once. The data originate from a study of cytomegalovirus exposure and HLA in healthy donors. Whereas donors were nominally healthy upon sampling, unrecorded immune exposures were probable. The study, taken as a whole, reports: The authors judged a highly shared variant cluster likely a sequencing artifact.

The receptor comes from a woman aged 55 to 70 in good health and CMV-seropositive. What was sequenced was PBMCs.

CDR3 region: CASSRTSYNEQFF. DNA of the CDR3: TGTGCCAGCAGCCGAACATCCTACAATGAGCAGTTCTTC. The chain is built from TRBV7-2 and TRBJ2-1, with D uncertain. The CDR3 totals 13 residues. The germline V gene has CDR1 SGHTA and CDR2 FQGNSA. The germline V and J ends were trimmed by 5 bases and 1 base, with 6 bases remaining between them. The whole variable domain, filled in from reference TRBV7-2 and TRBJ2-1, reads GAGVSQSPSNKVTEKGKDVELRCDPISGHTALYWYRQSLGQGLEFLIYFQGNSAPDKSGLPSDRFSAERTGGSVSTLTIQRTQQEDSAVYLCASSRTSYNEQFFGPGTRLTVL.